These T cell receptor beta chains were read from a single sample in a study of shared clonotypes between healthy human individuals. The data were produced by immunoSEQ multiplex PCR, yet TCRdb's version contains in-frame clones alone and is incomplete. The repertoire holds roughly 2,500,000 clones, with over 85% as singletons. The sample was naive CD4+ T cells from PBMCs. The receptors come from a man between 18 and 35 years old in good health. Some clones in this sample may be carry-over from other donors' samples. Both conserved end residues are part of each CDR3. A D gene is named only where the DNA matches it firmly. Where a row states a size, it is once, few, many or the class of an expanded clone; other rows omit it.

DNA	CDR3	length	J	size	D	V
TGTGCCACCTCCGGGACAGGGGAGGATGGCTACACCTTC	CATSGTGEDGYTF	13	TRBJ1-2	.	TRBD1	TRBV15
TGTGCCAGCAGCTCATCGTGGGGTGGAAACACCATATATTTT	CASSSSWGGNTIYF	14	TRBJ1-3	.	.	TRBV7-9
TGTGCCAGCTCACCTAAACCCTACGTCGGACAGGAGATTAAAGAGACCCAGTACTTC	CASSPKPYVGQEIKETQYF	19	TRBJ2-5	once	TRBD1	TRBV18
TGTGCCACCAGCAGAGGACAGGGAAGCACAGATACGCAGTATTTT	CATSRGQGSTDTQYF	15	TRBJ2-3	.	TRBD1	TRBV15
TGTGCCAGCATCACCACAACATGGGATGAAGCTTTCTTT	CASITTTWDEAFF	13	TRBJ1-1	.	.	TRBV28
TGCGCCAGCAGCGCGCTTGGGGGGGCCCAAGAGACCCAGTACTTC	CASSALGGAQETQYF	15	TRBJ2-5	.	.	TRBV5-1
TGTGCCAGCAGCAAACCAGCGCCGAGAAACACGGTAGGGAGCTCCTACGAGCAGTACTTC	CASSKPAPRNTVGSSYEQYF	20	TRBJ2-7	.	.	TRBV21-1
TGTGCCAGCTCACCAAATGGGGGGCGGGCCGGCACTGAAGCTTTCTTT	CASSPNGGRAGTEAFF	16	TRBJ1-1	.	.	TRBV18
TGTGCCAGCAGCTTGAGGGAGACAGATGGCTATGGCTACACCTTC	CASSLRETDGYGYTF	15	TRBJ1-2	.	.	TRBV13
TGTGCCAGCAGTTTGTCGAGACCGGACACTGAAGCTTTCTTT	CASSLSRPDTEAFF	14	TRBJ1-1	.	.	TRBV28
TGTGCCAGCAGTGTGAGGGACAGTTCAGCGGAGCAGTACTTC	CASSVRDSSAEQYF	14	TRBJ2-7	.	TRBD1	TRBV2
TGTGCCAGCAGCTTATCAACGTCTAACTATGGCTACACCTTC	CASSLSTSNYGYTF	14	TRBJ1-2	.	.	TRBV5-4
TGTGCCTGCGCTACAGATACGCAGTATTTT	CACATDTQYF	10	TRBJ2-3	.	.	TRBV27
TGCGCCAGCAGCATTCGGACCGACTACAATGAGCAGTTCTTC	CASSIRTDYNEQFF	14	TRBJ2-1	.	.	TRBV5-1
TGTGCCAGCAGTTCCGGGACAGTAGCCAAAAACATTCAGTACTTC	CASSSGTVAKNIQYF	15	TRBJ2-4	.	TRBD1	TRBV6-1
TGTGCCAGTACCTCGAGGGCCCGAATGACCATATATTTT	CASTSRARMTIYF	13	TRBJ1-3	.	.	TRBV6-1
TGCGCCAGCAGCCAAGAGGGCCGCTACTACGATGAGCAGTTCTTC	CASSQEGRYYDEQFF	15	TRBJ2-1	.	.	TRBV4-1
.	CATNGGVASGSVGLYF	16	TRBJ2-4	.	.	TRBV28
TGTGCCAGCAGTTTATCCGGGGGGGGCGGCTACACCTTC	CASSLSGGGGYTF	13	TRBJ1-2	.	.	TRBV27
TGCGCCAGCAGCCCGGGGAATTCCTATGGCTACACCTTC	CASSPGNSYGYTF	13	TRBJ1-2	.	.	TRBV5-1
TGCGCCAGCAGCCAGCTCGGGGGGGGTACTGAAGCTTTCTTT	CASSQLGGGTEAFF	14	TRBJ1-1	.	.	TRBV4-1
TGTGCCAGCAGTGACGGGCCCCAGTACTTC	CASSDGPQYF	10	TRBJ2-7	.	.	TRBV6-1
TGTGCCAGCAGTTACTTTGAGAACACTGAAGCTTTCTTT	CASSYFENTEAFF	13	TRBJ1-1	.	.	TRBV6-5
TGTGCCAGCAGCCACCTCGGGGCCCACACAGATACGCAGTATTTT	CASSHLGAHTDTQYF	15	TRBJ2-3	.	.	TRBV7-9
TGTGCCAGCAGTTCAGGCAACGGGGTCGGCAATCAGCCCCAGCATTTT	CASSSGNGVGNQPQHF	16	TRBJ1-5	.	.	TRBV6-5
TGTGCCAGCAGTGACTCTTGGACTAGCGTTAACAATGAGCAGTTCTTC	CASSDSWTSVNNEQFF	16	TRBJ2-1	few	TRBD2	TRBV6-4
TGTGCCAGCAGTGAAAGTGTCGTGTTGAGCTCCTACAATGAGCAGTTCTTC	CASSESVVLSSYNEQFF	17	TRBJ2-1	.	.	TRBV2
TGTGCTAGTGAAGGGGCTAGCGGGAGACAGTACTTC	CASEGASGRQYF	12	TRBJ2-7	.	TRBD2	TRBV12-5
TGTGCCAGCAGCGTAGTTCCAGGGGCTGGGAATGAGCAGTTCTTC	CASSVVPGAGNEQFF	15	TRBJ2-1	.	.	TRBV9
TGTGCCAGCAGTCCCCTAGGTAGCGGGAGACGCGAGCAGTACTTC	CASSPLGSGRREQYF	15	TRBJ2-7	.	TRBD2	TRBV28
TGTGCCAGCAGTCCGGGTTATGGAATCTATGGCTACACCTTC	CASSPGYGIYGYTF	14	TRBJ1-2	once	.	TRBV9
TGCGCCAGCAGCTTGTTAGCGGGAAGTTCCTACGAGCAGTACTTC	CASSLLAGSSYEQYF	15	TRBJ2-7	.	TRBD2	TRBV5-1
TGTGCCAGCAACGGACCCCCAGGGACAGCTCGGGGCTATGGCTACACCTTC	CASNGPPGTARGYGYTF	17	TRBJ1-2	.	TRBD1	TRBV28
TGCGCCAGCAGCCCTACCGGGACGCTGAATGAGCAGTTCTTC	CASSPTGTLNEQFF	14	TRBJ2-1	.	.	TRBV5-1
TGTGCCAGCAGCTTCGGAGGCCCCTACGAGCAGTACTTC	CASSFGGPYEQYF	13	TRBJ2-7	.	.	TRBV7-2
TGTGCCAGCAGTGAATCGCCCGGGCAGGCCAACAATGAGCAGTTCTTC	CASSESPGQANNEQFF	16	TRBJ2-1	.	.	TRBV25-1
TGTGCCAGCTCCCCTGGACAGGGAGGCTACACCTTC	CASSPGQGGYTF	12	TRBJ1-2	.	TRBD1	TRBV18
TGTGCCAGCAGGACAGGGGATTCCATCAATCAGCCCCAGCATTTT	CASRTGDSINQPQHF	15	TRBJ1-5	.	TRBD1	TRBV27
TGTGCCAGCAGTTCCGGGACAGGGAGTGGCTACACCTTC	CASSSGTGSGYTF	13	TRBJ1-2	.	TRBD1	TRBV28
TGTGCCAGTAGAAGAGGGACAGTGAACACTGAAGCTTTCTTT	CASRRGTVNTEAFF	14	TRBJ1-1	.	TRBD1	TRBV19
TGTGCCAGCTCACCCCTTCTTATGACAGGAAAGGACACTGAAGCTTTCTTT	CASSPLLMTGKDTEAFF	17	TRBJ1-1	.	.	TRBV18
TGCAGCGTTGAATCCGGGACAGGGGCGGAGACCCAGTACTTC	CSVESGTGAETQYF	14	TRBJ2-5	.	TRBD1	TRBV29-1
TGCGCCAGCAGCTTGTTAGCGGAGCCAAACACCGGGGAGCTGTTTTTT	CASSLLAEPNTGELFF	16	TRBJ2-2	.	.	TRBV5-1
TGCGCCAGCACACTAAAGGGTGGGGGAATCAGCTCCTACAATGAGCAGTTCTTC	CASTLKGGGISSYNEQFF	18	TRBJ2-1	.	.	TRBV23-1
TGCGCCAGCAGCAGATCAAAGGGGAGGGGCACAGATACGCAGTATTTT	CASSRSKGRGTDTQYF	16	TRBJ2-3	once	TRBD2	TRBV5-1
TGTGCCAGCAGCGCCGCCTTCGGAACTGAAGCTTTCTTT	CASSAAFGTEAFF	13	TRBJ1-1	.	.	TRBV9
TGCGCCAGCAGCTTGGCCCCCACGACAGGGGGAAGCAATCAGCCCCAGCATTTT	CASSLAPTTGGSNQPQHF	18	TRBJ1-5	once	TRBD1	TRBV5-1
TGTGCCAGCAGTGTTCCAGGGGCAGCCTACGAGCAGTACTTC	CASSVPGAAYEQYF	14	TRBJ2-7	.	.	TRBV2
TGTGCCAGCAGTGTCGCCAGGTCCCACGAGCAGTACTTC	CASSVARSHEQYF	13	TRBJ2-7	.	.	TRBV6-4
TGTGCCAGCAGCTTGTTGGGGACTAGCGGGAGAGTCTCCTACAATGAGCAGTTCTTC	CASSLLGTSGRVSYNEQFF	19	TRBJ2-1	once	TRBD2	TRBV5-6
TGTGCCAGCAGCTTGTATCGGAGTGTGGACACCATATATTTT	CASSLYRSVDTIYF	14	TRBJ1-3	.	.	TRBV5-6
TGTGCCACCTTGGGTGGCGGGAGGGCACTAAATACGCAGTATTTT	CATLGGGRALNTQYF	15	TRBJ2-3	.	TRBD2	TRBV6-5
TGTGCCAGCAGCTTGCTAGCGGGAGTCGGGAATGAGCAGTTCTTC	CASSLLAGVGNEQFF	15	TRBJ2-1	.	TRBD2	TRBV7-3
TGTGCCAGCAGTTTAGGGGGTAACCCGCGTTATGGCTACACCTTC	CASSLGGNPRYGYTF	15	TRBJ1-2	.	.	TRBV27